Below, 9 T cell receptor beta chains from the same sample are listed, as sequenced in a study of T cell responses to AZD1222 COVID-19 vaccine. TCRdb keeps only in-frame clones here, not all; method: immunoSEQ multiplex PCR. The repertoire has over 95,000 clones, approximately 90% of them found once; the top ten carry around 4.3%. The source was peripheral blood, collected on day 0 of AZD1222 vaccination. These receptors originate from an adult in good health.

This clone occurred a few times. The chain employs TRBV29-1 and TRBJ1-4, with a tentative D call TRBD1 (6 bases). The CDR3 runs to 14 residues. Per germline, CDR1 SQVTM and CDR2 ANQGSEA. The V and J ends lost 4 bases and 5 bases respectively, with 14 bases between them. The CDR3 DNA follows: TGCAGCGTTGGGGCACAGGGTACGAATGAAAAACTGTTTTTT. Encoded protein: CSVGAQGTNEKLFF.

The rearrangement uses TRBV4-1 and TRBJ1-5, with D uncertain. Per germline, CDR1 MGHRA and CDR2 YSYEKL. The CDR3 has 15 amino acids. V lost 0 bases and J lost 1, with 7 bases in between. The CDR3 loop reads CASSQDGGSNQPQHF. CDR3 DNA: TGCGCCAGCAGCCAAGACGGAGGGAGCAATCAGCCCCAGCATTTT.

The rearrangement joins TRBV9 to TRBJ1-2, with TRBD1 matching 8 bases. Germline CDR1 and CDR2: SGDLS and YYNGEE. CDR3 length equals 15 residues. Trimming cost V 0 bases and J 5 bases; bases outside gene matches: 6. CDR3 bases: TGTGCCAGCAGCGTAGATGGACAGGGAGGTTATGGCTACACCTTC. Its translation: CASSVDGQGGYGYTF.

The chain uses TRBV11-2 and TRBJ2-7; 7 bases fit TRBD1. The CDR3 loop spans 14 amino acids. Trimming took 4 bases from V and 5 from J; bases not matched to a gene: 8. Germline V lookup: CDR1 SGHAT, CDR2 FQNNGV. The DNA of the CDR3 is TGTGCCAGCAGCTCCCCGACAGGGTTCCACGAGCAGTACTTC. It yields the protein CASSSPTGFHEQYF.

This clone has only a few counts. CDR3 protein: CASSTPWGQPQHF. CDR3 coding DNA: TGTGCCAGCAGTACGCCCTGGGGGCAGCCCCAGCATTTT. The chain uses TRBV6-5 and TRBJ1-5; the D gene is possibly TRBD1 (5 bases). The germline V and J ends were trimmed by 5 bases and 7 bases, with 12 bases remaining between them. The CDR3 runs to 13 residues. CDR1 is MNHEY and CDR2 is SVGAGI in the germline V gene.

The V and J genes are TRBV4-3 and TRBJ2-7; either TRBD1 or TRBD2 may fit D (5 bases each). The CDR3 covers 13 residues. Germline V gene data show CDR1 as LGHNA and CDR2 as YSLEER. The V gene lost 3 bases and the J gene lost 6 bases, with 12 bases spanning the gap. CDR3 nucleotides: TGCGCCAGCAGCCAGAGGGGTCTGAGCGAGCAGTACTTC. It specifies CASSQRGLSEQYF.

J is TRBJ2-7 and V is TRBV27; possibly TRBD2 for D (6 bases). This CDR3 region has 14 residues. Germline assignment: CDR1 MNHEY and CDR2 SMNVEV (reference sequence). V was trimmed by 3 bases and J by 7 bases, leaving 16 bases between them. The CDR3 here is CASSFSSGTGEQYF. CDR3 DNA: TGTGCCAGCAGTTTCTCCAGTGGGACTGGGGAGCAGTACTTC.

This clone was recorded only once. The rearrangement joins TRBV5-4 to TRBJ2-3; 7 nucleotides agree with TRBD1. The CDR3 runs 14 residues. V shed 5 bases, J shed 1 base, and the junction held 4 bases outside the gene matches. Germline V gene sequence: CDR1 SGHNT, CDR2 YYREEE (reference sequence). The CDR3 DNA sequence: TGTGCCAGCAGATTCACAGGGGGCACAGATACGCAGTATTTT. Encoded protein: CASRFTGGTDTQYF.

The chain's CDR3 is CASSLGGQGYSPLHF. Here the CDR3 DNA reads TGTGCCAGCAGCTTAGGCGGGCAGGGTTATTCACCCCTCCACTTT. The chain carries TRBV7-9 and TRBJ1-6, with D perhaps matching TRBD1 (5 bases). The CDR3 is 15 residues long. Germline lookup yields CDR1 SEHNR and CDR2 FQNEAQ (reference sequence). Trimming pared 1 base from V and 8 bases from J, leaving 12 bases between.